Below, 3 T cell receptor beta chains from the same sample are listed, as sequenced in a study of molecular identifiers for immune sequencing clone quantification. TCRdb fed the PCR reads into MiXCR, producing one record per CDR3 protein. The sample records about 640,000 distinct CDR3 sequences, just under 20% being singletons. Sequencing was carried out using naive CD8+ T cells from blood, with Jurkat cell RNA spiked in. Subset meaning: FACS-sorted CD8+CD4-CCR7+CD45RA+ naive T cells. The receptors were sampled from a human donor in good health. Some libraries in this study had Jurkat cell RNA spiked in.

Comment on this clonotype: A much larger clone lies a single base off, so this may be a read error. The gene calls are TRBV20-1 and TRBJ2-7; TRBD2 agrees at 9 bases. CDR3 length equals 14 residues. Looked up from germline, CDR1 is DFQATT and CDR2 is SNEGSKA (reference sequence). The CDR3 reads CSARLAGASNEQCF. CDR3 DNA sequence: TGCAGTGCTAGATTAGCGGGAGCATCCAACGAGCAGTGCTTC.

This clonotype has at least ten counts. The rearrangement links TRBV20-1 to TRBJ2-3; no clear D gene. Looked up from germline, CDR1 is DFQATT and CDR2 is SNEGSKA (reference sequence). V dropped 0 bases and J dropped 2 bases, with 6 bases sitting between them. This CDR3 has 13 residues. CDR3 residues: CSARDIFTDTQYF. In DNA, the CDR3 is TGCAGTGCTAGAGATATCTTCACAGATACGCAGTATTTT.

As concerns this clonotype: A read error may be the cause here, since a much bigger clone is one base away. This rearrangement joins TRBV11-2 to TRBJ1-4; no clear D. The CDR3 is 13 residues long. Germline CDR1 is SGHAT and CDR2 is FQNNGV. Here the CDR3 DNA reads TGTGCCAGCAGCTTAAATGAGAATGAAAACCTGTTTTTT. As protein: CASSLNENENLFF. Complete variable domain (other parts from reference TRBV11-2 and TRBJ1-4): EAGVAQSPRYKIIEKRQSVAFWCNPISGHATLYWYQQILGQGPKLLIQFQNNGVVDDSQLPKDRFSAERLKGVDSTLKIQPAKLEDSAVYLCASSLNENENLFFGSGTQLSVL.